The 15 T cell receptor beta chains below were found in one sample sequenced in a study of shared T cell receptors in the human thymus. TCRdb's table, derived via immunoSEQ multiplex PCR, lists solely in-frame clones and lacks some. Among roughly 710,000 clones listed, roughly 88% were seen once. A further study also used this sample, focusing on human thymus T cells.

The sample taken for sequencing was thymocytes. The receptor source for this set is a girl less than two years old with a congenital heart defect.

V is TRBV6-6 and J is TRBJ2-5; 10 nucleotides match TRBD1. CDR1 and CDR2 from the germline V gene are MNHNY and SVGAGI (reference sequence). The trim removed 6 bases at V and 11 bases at J, leaving 15 bases unmatched. The CDR3 extends over 15 amino acids. Here the CDR3 DNA reads TGTGCCAGCAGCAAACGACCGGGACAGGGGAAGGAGCAGTACTTC. Amino acids: CASSKRPGQGKEQYF.

V gene TRBV7-3 combines with J gene TRBJ2-1, with 11 bases matching TRBD2. The V gene's germline CDR1 is SGHTA and CDR2 FQGTGA. V trimming: 6 bases; J trimming: 7 bases; junction bases outside the gene matches: 8. CDR3 length equals 15 residues. CDR3 in amino acids: CASSTTSGGSNEQFF. The CDR3 nucleotides read TGTGCCAGCAGTACAACTAGCGGGGGATCGAATGAGCAGTTCTTC.

This clone was seen a single time. The chain couples TRBV6-5 to TRBJ1-1, with TRBD1 matching 9 bases. The length of the CDR3 is 14 residues. CDR1 is MNHEY, CDR2 SVGAGI, per germline. After removal of 6 bases from V and 4 bases from J, the junction contained 6 bases not matched to a gene. CDR3 DNA: TGTGCCAGCAGCCCATTGACAGGGGGCACTGAAGCTTTCTTT. As protein: CASSPLTGGTEAFF.

V usage is TRBV6-1 and J usage is TRBJ2-1, with D possibly matching TRBD2 (5 bases). The CDR3 consists of 17 residues. V shed 1 base and J shed 5 bases, with 18 bases lying between them. Germline V lookup: CDR1 MNHNS, CDR2 SASEGT. The CDR3 sequence is CASSEGRRVPPNNEQFF. The CDR3 nucleotides read TGTGCCAGCAGTGAAGGGAGGCGGGTACCCCCCAACAATGAGCAGTTCTTC.

V usage is TRBV9 and J usage is TRBJ1-6; TRBD1 aligns across 8 bases. Germline loops: CDR1 SGDLS, CDR2 YYNGEE. V dropped 4 bases and J dropped 8; count of bases not matched to a gene: 8. The CDR3 extends over 15 amino acids. This CDR3 reads CASSLDRAGDSPLHF. The CDR3 nucleotides are TGTGCCAGCAGCTTGGACAGGGCCGGGGATTCACCCCTCCACTTT.

This chain links TRBV18 with TRBJ1-6, with D perhaps matching TRBD1 (5 bases). There are 17 residues in the CDR3. The V gene's germline CDR1 is KGHSH and CDR2 LQKENI. Trimming took 3 bases from V and 2 from J, leaving 14 bases between them. In nucleotides, the CDR3 is TGTGCCAGCTCACCCCTACCAAGGGGTCCCTATAATTCACCCCTCCACTTT. Residues: CASSPLPRGPYNSPLHF.

This clone was observed a handful of times. The rearrangement joins TRBV15 to TRBJ1-5; D perhaps matches TRBD1 (6 bases). Germline V gene lookup returns CDR1 LNHNV and CDR2 YYDKDF (reference sequence). Trimming removed 3 bases from V and 6 bases from J, with 21 bases in between. CDR3 length: 17 amino acids. CDR3 coding DNA: TGTGCCACCAGCAGGCAAACCGCCGATCGGGGGGCTCAGCCCCAGCATTTT. This encodes CATSRQTADRGAQPQHF.

The CDR3 DNA sequence: TGTGCCAGCAGTTTACGGGACAGGGGTGTCGAGCAGTACTTC. Translating gives CASSLRDRGVEQYF. The J gene is TRBJ2-7, the V gene TRBV28, with TRBD1 matching 10 bases. This CDR3 is built from 14 residues. The germline V gene encodes CDR1 MDHEN and CDR2 SYDVKM. The V segment lost 2 bases and the J segment 6 bases; nucleotides outside the gene matches: 4.

This chain links TRBV29-1 with TRBJ2-3; D is unclear. The V gene's germline CDR1 is SQVTM and CDR2 ANQGSEA. V shed 7 bases and J shed 4 bases, with 18 bases lying between them. The CDR3 loop spans 14 amino acids. CDR3 loop: CSAPSPLTSDTQYF. CDR3 in DNA: TGCAGCGCCCCATCCCCTTTGACTTCAGATACGCAGTATTTT.

The rearrangement links TRBV11-2 to TRBJ1-1, with a possible D match to TRBD1 (6 bases). This CDR3 has 15 residues. Germline V CDR1 and CDR2: SGHAT, FQNNGV. V was trimmed by 4 bases and J by 1 base, leaving 13 bases between them. In DNA, the CDR3 is TGTGCCAGCAGCTACCAACAGGGAAAGAACACTGAAGCTTTCTTT. Amino acids: CASSYQQGKNTEAFF.

This clone was counted a few times. This chain connects TRBV2 to TRBJ1-2, with D unclear. Germline V gene data show CDR1 as SNHLY and CDR2 as FYNNEI. This CDR3 has 14 amino acids. The germline V and J ends were trimmed by 1 base and 3 bases, with 9 bases remaining between them. This chain's CDR3 is CASSEGGQYYGYTF. CDR3 DNA: TGTGCCAGCAGTGAAGGTGGGCAGTACTATGGCTACACCTTC.

The V and J genes are TRBV29-1 and TRBJ1-3; D may be TRBD1 (6 bases). V lost 5 bases to trimming and J lost 0 bases, with 8 bases between them. CDR1 and CDR2 (germline): SQVTM, ANQGSEA. The CDR3 length is 13 residues. CDR3 sequence: CSVPGHSGNTIYF. CDR3 coding DNA: TGCAGCGTTCCGGGACACTCTGGAAACACCATATATTTT.

V gene TRBV5-1 combines with J gene TRBJ1-1, with a possible D match to TRBD1 (6 bases). Trimming pared 3 bases from V and 5 bases from J, leaving 20 bases between. The CDR3 runs to 16 residues. The germline V gene has CDR1 SGHRS and CDR2 YFSETQ. CDR3 nucleotide sequence: TGCGCCAGCAGCTGGTCAATGGGGGCCCCTGGGACTGAAGCTTTCTTT. This codes for CASSWSMGAPGTEAFF. The full variable domain, with the rest looked up from reference TRBV5-1 and TRBJ1-1, is KAGVTQTPRYLIKTRGQQVTLSCSPISGHRSVSWYQQTPGQGLQFLFEYFSETQRNKGNFPGRFSGRQFSNSRSEMNVSTLELGDSALYLCASSWSMGAPGTEAFFGQGTRLTVV.

This rearrangement joins TRBV7-2 to TRBJ1-1; 7 nucleotides align to TRBD1. Germline V gives CDR1 SGHTA, CDR2 FQGNSA. The J segment lost 1 base and the V segment lost 5 bases, leaving 4 bases of the junction unmatched. The CDR3 sequence is 14 residues long. The CDR3 DNA reads TGTGCCAGCAGCCCGAGACAGGGGAACACTGAAGCTTTCTTT. This gives the protein CASSPRQGNTEAFF.

The rearrangement joins TRBV9 to TRBJ1-1; no clear D gene. CDR1 and CDR2 (germline): SGDLS, YYNGEE. The V gene lost 3 bases and the J gene lost 0 bases, with 15 bases spanning the gap. There are 16 residues in the CDR3. In DNA, the CDR3 is TGTGCCAGCAGCGGACCACGTCAGGATCTGAACACTGAAGCTTTCTTT. Its translation is CASSGPRQDLNTEAFF.